This TCR beta chain comes out of a study of shared clonotypes between healthy human individuals. The CDR3 spans 15 residues. The V end was cut by 2 bases, the J end by 2 bases, with 12 bases between. The germline V gene encodes CDR1 MDHEN and CDR2 SYDVKM. Measured with immunoSEQ multiplex PCR; TCRdb has only the in-frame clones, and not every one. The data show millions of clones, 95% seen once. The TCR was taken from a young man in good health. The sample comprised naive CD4+ T cells sorted from blood. The subset: CD45RA+ positively selected. The chain carries TRBV28 and TRBJ1-2; D unclear. In DNA, the CDR3 is TGTGCCAGCAGTTTACCTGAGGGATTCAACTATGGCTACACCTTC. Protein sequence: CASSLPEGFNYGYTF.